Sequencing of this T cell receptor (beta chain) was carried out in a study of regulatory T cells in long-lasting Graves disease. Time point of the sample: newly diagnosed GD, antithyroid drugs for less than 3 months. RNA isolated from PBMCs was used to make the TCR library. Those enrolled as patients came out of an endocrinology department in Xi'an, China. Arm-PCR of CDR3 regions and iRepertoire HTBI primers were used to build TCR beta libraries. TCRdb reprocessed the multiplex PCR reads with MiXCR, giving one entry per CDR3 protein. The data show fewer than 650,000 distinct CDR3 sequences, with approximately 16% seen just once and around 12% held by the top ten. Study-level points and caveats: Clonotypes that were public and shared totalled a few thousand in persistent patients versus over 800 in new patients.

With regard to this clonotype: Its antigen is currently unknown.

Unmatched junction bases numbered 5, after V lost 7 bases and J lost 3 bases. Per germline, CDR1 SQVTM and CDR2 ANQGSEA. The CDR3 sequence is 13 residues long. Another study also made use of these data, one on T cells in Graves' hyperthyroidism and ophthalmopathy.

The receptor's source is a man between 18 and 29 years old with Graves disease. This rearrangement joins TRBV29-1 to TRBJ1-2, with TRBD1 matching 10 bases. This specimen was peripheral blood mononuclear cells (PBMCs), taken at new diagnosis, from a patient treated with antithyroid drugs. CDR3 in DNA: TGCAGCGCATCGACAGGGGGCGACTATGGCTACACCTTC. It yields the protein CSASTGGDYGYTF. Filled out from reference TRBV29-1 and TRBJ1-2, the complete variable domain reads SAVISQKPSRDICQRGTSLTIQCQVDSQVTMMFWYRQQPGQSLTLIATANQGSEATYESGFVIDKFPISRPNLTFSTLTVSNMSPEDSSIYLCSASTGGDYGYTFGSGTRLTVV.